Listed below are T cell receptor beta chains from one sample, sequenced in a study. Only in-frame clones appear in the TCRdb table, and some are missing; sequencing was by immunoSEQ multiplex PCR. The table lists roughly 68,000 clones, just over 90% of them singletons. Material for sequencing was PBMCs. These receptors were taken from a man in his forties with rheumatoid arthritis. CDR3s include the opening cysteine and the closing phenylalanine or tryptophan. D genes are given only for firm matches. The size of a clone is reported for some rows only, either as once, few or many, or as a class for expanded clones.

CDR3: CASSQGGTGGGRNTIYF
DNA: TGTGCCAGCAGCCAAGGAGGGACAGGGGGCGGGAGGAACACCATATATTTT
length: 17
V: TRBV4-2
J: TRBJ1-3
size: .
D: TRBD1

CDR3: CASSFRNRVDTEAFF
DNA: TGTGCCAGCAGCTTTCGCAACAGGGTCGACACTGAAGCTTTCTTT
length: 15
V: TRBV13
J: TRBJ1-1
size: .
D: .

CDR3: CASTRGLAGYEQYF
DNA: TGTGCCAGCACCCGAGGACTAGCGGGGTACGAGCAGTACTTC
length: 14
V: TRBV28
J: TRBJ2-7
size: .
D: TRBD2

CDR3: CSVDEGIINGYTF
DNA: TGCAGCGTTGATGAGGGGATAATAAATGGCTACACCTTC
length: 13
V: TRBV29-1
J: TRBJ1-2
size: .
D: .

CDR3: CASSRLGGMDYGYTF
DNA: TGCGCCAGCAGCCGCCTAGGGGGAATGGACTATGGCTACACCTTC
length: 15
V: TRBV5-1
J: TRBJ1-2
size: .
D: .

CDR3: CASSFGLSGQPQHF
DNA: TGTGCCAGCAGCTTCGGCCTCTCGGGGCAGCCCCAGCATTTT
length: 14
V: TRBV7-2
J: TRBJ1-5
size: .
D: .

CDR3: CASSLWEDTYEQYF
DNA: TGTGCCAGCAGTTTATGGGAGGACACCTACGAGCAGTACTTC
length: 14
V: TRBV28
J: TRBJ2-7
size: .
D: .

CDR3: CASSDYGTQRETQYF
DNA: TGTGCTAGCAGTGATTACGGGACCCAGCGAGAGACCCAGTACTTC
length: 15
V: TRBV7-7
J: TRBJ2-5
size: .
D: .

CDR3: CASSLAYSKETQYF
DNA: TGTGCCAGCAGCTTAGCATACAGTAAGGAGACCCAGTACTTC
length: 14
V: TRBV7-9
J: TRBJ2-5
size: .
D: .

CDR3: CASRRLEETQYF
DNA: TGTGCCAGCAGACGGCTGGAAGAGACCCAGTACTTC
length: 12
V: TRBV12-3/TRBV12-4
J: TRBJ2-5
size: .
D: .

CDR3: CASSIGLAGGQETQYF
DNA: TGTGCCAGTAGTATAGGGCTAGCGGGAGGGCAAGAGACCCAGTACTTC
length: 16
V: TRBV19
J: TRBJ2-5
size: .
D: TRBD2

CDR3: CASSSLGTAPYEQYF
DNA: TGTGCCAGCAGTTCGCTAGGGACCGCACCCTACGAGCAGTACTTC
length: 15
V: TRBV7-8
J: TRBJ2-7
size: .
D: .

CDR3: CASSFDGSYEQYF
DNA: TGTGCCAGCAGTTTCGATGGCTCCTACGAGCAGTACTTC
length: 13
V: TRBV27
J: TRBJ2-7
size: .
D: .

CDR3: CASSTGTGGGEQYF
DNA: TGTGCCAGCAGTACCGGGACAGGGGGAGGCGAGCAGTACTTC
length: 14
V: TRBV27
J: TRBJ2-7
size: .
D: TRBD1

CDR3: CASSRSGETVTNEKLFF
DNA: TGTGCCAGCTCACGAAGCGGGGAGACCGTGACTAATGAAAAACTGTTTTTT
length: 17
V: TRBV18
J: TRBJ1-4
size: once
D: .

CDR3: CASSKGNSSKTQYF
DNA: TGTGCCAGCAGCAAAGGGAACAGTTCGAAGACCCAGTACTTC
length: 14
V: TRBV21-1
J: TRBJ2-5
size: .
D: .

CDR3: CASSPIPGRNEQFF
DNA: TGTGCCAGCAGCCCAATCCCGGGGAGGAATGAGCAGTTCTTC
length: 14
V: TRBV11-2
J: TRBJ2-1
size: .
D: .

CDR3: CASSWRGPPNEKLFF
DNA: TGCGCCAGCAGCTGGAGGGGTCCCCCTAATGAAAAACTGTTTTTT
length: 15
V: TRBV5-1
J: TRBJ1-4
size: .
D: .

CDR3: CAGEAAANYGYTF
DNA: TGTGCTGGGGAGGCAGCCGCTAACTATGGCTACACCTTC
length: 13
V: TRBV30
J: TRBJ1-2
size: .
D: .

CDR3: CASSPDAQGQGKETQYF
DNA: TGCGCCAGCAGCCCGGACGCGCAGGGACAGGGGAAAGAGACCCAGTACTTC
length: 17
V: TRBV4-3
J: TRBJ2-5
size: .
D: TRBD1

CDR3: CASSPGQVDIYEQYF
DNA: TGCGCCAGCAGCCCGGGACAGGTGGACATCTACGAGCAGTACTTC
length: 15
V: TRBV5-1
J: TRBJ2-7
size: .
D: TRBD1

CDR3: CASSYSHAIGEAFF
DNA: TGTGCCAGCAGTTATTCGCACGCAATTGGTGAAGCTTTCTTT
length: 14
V: TRBV6-6
J: TRBJ1-1
size: .
D: .

CDR3: CASRFRGLGGVTEAFF
DNA: TGTGCCAGCAGGTTTCGGGGGCTTGGCGGGGTTACTGAAGCTTTCTTT
length: 16
V: TRBV27
J: TRBJ1-1
size: .
D: .

CDR3: CASSRPSRDRILNTEAFF
DNA: TGTGCCAGCTCACGGCCTAGTCGGGACCGAATATTGAACACTGAAGCTTTCTTT
length: 18
V: TRBV18
J: TRBJ1-1
size: .
D: .

CDR3: CASSPGDRVNSNQPQHF
DNA: TGTGCCAGCAGCCCGGGGGACAGGGTTAATAGCAATCAGCCCCAGCATTTT
length: 17
V: TRBV7-9
J: TRBJ1-5
size: .
D: TRBD1

CDR3: CASSLGLGDTQYF
DNA: TGTGCCAGCAGCTTGGGTCTCGGGGATACGCAGTATTTT
length: 13
V: TRBV5-4
J: TRBJ2-3
size: .
D: .

CDR3: CASSADNYEQYF
DNA: TGTGCCAGCAGTGCCGATAACTACGAGCAGTACTTC
length: 12
V: TRBV27
J: TRBJ2-7
size: .
D: .

CDR3: CASSPTGYYGYTF
DNA: TGTGCCAGCAGCCCGACAGGGTACTATGGCTACACCTTC
length: 13
V: TRBV7-3
J: TRBJ1-2
size: once
D: TRBD1

CDR3: CASSRSYNEQFF
DNA: TGTGCCAGCAGCCGGAGCTACAATGAGCAGTTCTTC
length: 12
V: TRBV7-3
J: TRBJ2-1
size: .
D: .

CDR3: CASSPELTGELFF
DNA: TGCGCCAGCAGCCCGGAACTTACCGGGGAGCTGTTTTTT
length: 13
V: TRBV5-1
J: TRBJ2-2
size: few
D: .

CDR3: CASIGQGHNSPLHF
DNA: TGTGCCAGCATTGGACAGGGGCATAATTCACCCCTCCACTTT
length: 14
V: TRBV6-5
J: TRBJ1-6
size: .
D: TRBD1

CDR3: CASSPLLSGRAYEQYF
DNA: TGTGCCAGCAGCCCCTTACTGAGCGGGAGGGCCTACGAGCAGTACTTC
length: 16
V: TRBV7-9
J: TRBJ2-7
size: .
D: TRBD2

CDR3: CASSPPSGADTQYF
DNA: TGTGCCAGCTCACCACCGAGCGGGGCAGATACGCAGTATTTT
length: 14
V: TRBV18
J: TRBJ2-3
size: .
D: TRBD2

CDR3: CASSRIGTANEKLFF
DNA: TGTGCCAGCAGCCGGATCGGGACAGCTAATGAAAAACTGTTTTTT
length: 15
V: TRBV14
J: TRBJ1-4
size: .
D: TRBD1

CDR3: CAWTGSRDTQYF
DNA: TGTGCCTGGACCGGCTCTAGGGATACGCAGTATTTT
length: 12
V: TRBV30
J: TRBJ2-3
size: .
D: .

CDR3: CASSYHPGQGMYEQYF
DNA: TGTGCCAGCAGTTACCACCCGGGACAGGGAATGTACGAGCAGTACTTC
length: 16
V: TRBV27
J: TRBJ2-7
size: few
D: TRBD1

CDR3: CAWSLRSYSYEQYF
DNA: TGTGCCTGGAGTTTAAGATCGTACTCCTACGAGCAGTACTTC
length: 14
V: TRBV30
J: TRBJ2-7
size: .
D: .

CDR3: CASSSQQGSGADTQYF
DNA: TGTGCCAGCAGCTCACAACAGGGGAGTGGGGCAGATACGCAGTATTTT
length: 16
V: TRBV7-6
J: TRBJ2-3
size: .
D: TRBD1

CDR3: CASSHLTYGRDGYTF
DNA: TGCGCCAGCAGCCACCTCACCTACGGCAGGGATGGCTACACCTTC
length: 15
V: TRBV4-1
J: TRBJ1-2
size: .
D: .

CDR3: CATSSRTGPAYGYTF
DNA: TGTGCCACCAGCAGCAGAACAGGGCCAGCATATGGCTACACCTTC
length: 15
V: TRBV15
J: TRBJ1-2
size: .
D: .

CDR3: CVSIDTRTLYSNQPQHF
DNA: TGCGTCAGCATCGACACGCGGACCCTCTATAGCAATCAGCCCCAGCATTTT
length: 17
V: TRBV10-1
J: TRBJ1-5
size: .
D: .

CDR3: CAISESGTTYNEQFF
DNA: TGTGCCATCAGTGAGTCCGGGACTACCTACAATGAGCAGTTCTTC
length: 15
V: TRBV10-3
J: TRBJ2-1
size: .
D: TRBD2

CDR3: CASRGQMYEKLFF
DNA: TGTGCCAGCAGAGGACAGATGTATGAAAAACTGTTTTTT
length: 13
V: TRBV2
J: TRBJ1-4
size: .
D: .

CDR3: CSARFRDEAFF
DNA: TGCAGTGCTAGATTCAGAGATGAAGCTTTCTTT
length: 11
V: TRBV20-1
J: TRBJ1-1
size: .
D: .

CDR3: CASSGGSYNEQFF
DNA: TGTGCCAGCAGCGGGGGCTCCTACAATGAGCAGTTCTTC
length: 13
V: TRBV6-5
J: TRBJ2-1
size: .
D: .

CDR3: CASRGAGTGGLTGNQPQHF
DNA: TGTGCCAGTAGAGGGGCCGGGACAGGGGGTTTAACTGGCAATCAGCCCCAGCATTTT
length: 19
V: TRBV19
J: TRBJ1-5
size: .
D: TRBD1

CDR3: CASSYGGTGELFF
DNA: TGTGCCAGCAGTTATGGGGGCACCGGGGAGCTGTTTTTT
length: 13
V: TRBV25-1
J: TRBJ2-2
size: .
D: .

CDR3: CATRDGTGELFF
DNA: TGTGCCACCAGGGATGGGACCGGGGAGCTGTTTTTT
length: 12
V: TRBV24-1
J: TRBJ2-2
size: .
D: .

CDR3: CSASLRTAYGYTF
DNA: TGCAGTGCTAGTTTACGGACAGCCTATGGCTACACCTTC
length: 13
V: TRBV20-1
J: TRBJ1-2
size: .
D: .

CDR3: CASSIKRRANTEAFF
DNA: TGTGCCAGTAGTATAAAACGAAGGGCGAACACTGAAGCTTTCTTT
length: 15
V: TRBV19
J: TRBJ1-1
size: .
D: .

CDR3: CASSERLYSSYEQYF
DNA: TGTGCCAGCAGTGAAAGGTTATACAGCTCCTACGAGCAGTACTTC
length: 15
V: TRBV2
J: TRBJ2-7
size: .
D: .

CDR3: CASSLGQGDEVWGTQYF
DNA: TGTGCCAGCAGCTTAGGGCAGGGGGACGAGGTATGGGGCACGCAGTATTTT
length: 17
V: TRBV7-9
J: TRBJ2-3
size: .
D: TRBD1